This entry lists 5 T cell receptor beta chains sequenced from one sample in a study of blood T cell repertoires in COVID-19. Data came from immunoSEQ multiplex PCR; TCRdb stores just in-frame clones and leaves some out. The sample yields some 250,000 clones, roughly 83% seen once. What was sequenced was peripheral blood. The receptors were sampled from a man of 80 years or more with acute or convalescent COVID-19.

This chain uses TRBV24-1 with TRBJ1-1; TRBD1 matches at 7 bases. This CDR3 region has 15 residues. Germline V gives CDR1 KGHDR, CDR2 SFDVKD. J gave up 4 bases and V 3 bases, and 7 bases lay outside the gene matches. CDR3 residues: CATSDRQGGGTEAFF. CDR3 DNA sequence: TGTGCCACCAGTGATCGACAGGGCGGAGGCACTGAAGCTTTCTTT.

About this clone: At one of its ends the junction is not consistent with the germline gene, which may arise from a read error. The gene calls are TRBV12-3 or TRBV12-4 and TRBJ1-2; unclear D gene. The CDR3 covers 11 residues. The CDR3 bases are TGTGCCAGCAGATTAGGAGGTGGCTACACCTTC. This sequence encodes CASRLGGGYTF.

This clone was observed a few times. The chain employs TRBV27 and TRBJ2-7, with 13 bases aligning to TRBD2. Germline V CDR1 and CDR2: MNHEY, SMNVEV (reference sequence). The CDR3 sequence is 15 residues long. Trimming removed 5 bases from V and 6 bases from J; junction bases left unmatched: 7. CDR3 DNA sequence: TGTGCCAGCAGTCCTGGGACTAGCGGGACCCTCGAGCAGTACTTC. Its protein is CASSPGTSGTLEQYF.

The chain is built from TRBV5-4 and TRBJ2-7, with TRBD1 identical over 7 bases. From germline, CDR1 is SGHNT and CDR2 YYREEE (reference sequence). Trimming took 4 bases from V and 3 from J; bases not matched to a gene: 13. The CDR3 runs 16 residues. CDR3 in DNA: TGTGCCAGCAGCCGAGGGGACAGAGGTGGGAACTACGAGCAGTACTTC. It yields the protein CASSRGDRGGNYEQYF.

This clone came up a few times. The chain employs TRBV6-6 and TRBJ2-7, with 9 bases fitting TRBD2. From germline, CDR1 is MNHNY and CDR2 SVGAGI (reference sequence). CDR3 size: 15 residues. V was clipped by 0 bases and J by 3 bases; unmatched bases: 3. The CDR3 reads CASSYSAGGGYEQYF. The CDR3 coding sequence is TGTGCCAGCAGTTACTCAGCGGGGGGTGGCTACGAGCAGTACTTC.